The 21 T cell receptor beta chains in this list originate from one sample, sequenced in a study of blood T cell repertoires in COVID-19. Data came from immunoSEQ multiplex PCR; TCRdb stores just in-frame clones and leaves some out. The data contain approximately 150,000 clones, 82% of them seen just once; the ten biggest clones take up over 15%. The sample taken for sequencing was PBMCs or T cells enriched from blood (not recorded which). These receptors were taken from a man in his sixties who had recovered from COVID-19.

V is TRBV28 and J is TRBJ2-5; 10 bases match TRBD1. The CDR3 is made up of 11 amino acids. Germline CDR1 and CDR2: MDHEN and SYDVKM. V gave up 6 bases and J gave up 13 bases; unmatched junction bases: 5. The CDR3 bases are TGTGCCAGCAGCTGGACAGGGGGGGTGTACTTC. This sequence encodes CASSWTGGVYF.

The gene calls are TRBV9 and TRBJ2-2; weak D call: TRBD2 (6 bases). This CDR3 has 15 residues. Germline loops: CDR1 SGDLS, CDR2 YYNGEE. V was cut by 7 bases and J by 1 base, with 14 bases left in between. The CDR3 DNA is TGTGCCAGCGCATACGGGAGTGGGAACACCGGGGAGCTGTTTTTT. Amino acids: CASAYGSGNTGELFF.

This chain uses TRBV28 with TRBJ1-2; D not resolved. Trimming took 7 bases from V and 7 from J, leaving 10 bases between them. Germline V lookup: CDR1 MDHEN, CDR2 SYDVKM. This CDR3 is built from 11 residues. CDR3 DNA: TGTGCCAGCACGAGTCGAGCTGGCTACACCTTC. Amino acids: CASTSRAGYTF.

The table lists this clone with a few counts. The rearrangement links TRBV10-3 to TRBJ2-7; 9 nucleotides align to TRBD2. The germline gives CDR1 ENHRY, CDR2 SYGVKD. The CDR3 has 15 residues. The trim removed 3 bases at V and 5 bases at J, leaving 8 bases unmatched. The CDR3 here is CAISDVRGGRDEQYF. CDR3 nucleotides: TGTGCCATCAGTGATGTCCGGGGCGGGAGGGACGAGCAGTACTTC.

The V call is TRBV20-1, the J call TRBJ2-1; maybe TRBD2 (6 bases). Per the germline V gene, CDR1 is DFQATT and CDR2 is SNEGSKA (reference sequence). CDR3 length equals 14 residues. The V end was cut by 4 bases, the J end by 10 bases, with 20 bases between. The CDR3 here is CSANEGGRRGEQFF. The CDR3 DNA is TGCAGTGCTAATGAGGGAGGACGAAGGGGCGAGCAGTTCTTC.

This clone was counted between two and nine times. J is TRBJ2-5 and V is TRBV28; 8 nucleotides line up with TRBD2. The CDR3 totals 14 residues. Germline assignment: CDR1 MDHEN and CDR2 SYDVKM. V gave up 4 bases and J gave up 4 bases; unmatched junction bases: 5. The CDR3 reads CASSWFSGAETQYF. CDR3 DNA: TGTGCCAGCAGTTGGTTTAGCGGGGCAGAGACCCAGTACTTC.

V gene TRBV6-1 combines with J gene TRBJ2-1; D perhaps matches TRBD2 (6 bases). The CDR3 consists of 18 residues. The V and J ends lost 3 bases and 9 bases respectively, with 27 bases between them. Germline CDR1 reads MNHNS; CDR2 reads SASEGT. The CDR3 loop is CASSDLFGTFPPVGEQFF. The CDR3 DNA reads TGTGCCAGCAGTGACCTATTCGGGACTTTTCCGCCCGTTGGTGAGCAGTTCTTC.

The chain links TRBV19 to TRBJ2-3; 9 bases agree with TRBD2. The J segment lost 4 bases and the V segment lost 4 bases, leaving 12 bases of the junction unmatched. Looked up from germline, CDR1 is LNHDA and CDR2 is SQIVND (reference sequence). The CDR3 has 17 residues. The CDR3 protein is CASSTLWASGVADTQYF. The CDR3 bases are TGTGCCAGTAGTACCCTTTGGGCTAGCGGGGTGGCAGATACGCAGTATTTT. Full variable domain (outside the CDR3, taken from reference TRBV19 and TRBJ2-3): DGGITQSPKYLFRKEGQNVTLSCEQNLNHDAMYWYRQDPGQGLRLIYYSQIVNDFQKGDIAEGYSVSREKKESFPLTVTSAQKNPTAFYLCASSTLWASGVADTQYFGPGTRLTVL.

The chain is built from TRBV7-8 and TRBJ1-1; TRBD1 aligns across 9 bases. J was trimmed by 1 base and V by 6 bases; bases with no gene match: 12. Germline CDR1 reads SGHVS; CDR2 reads FQNEAQ. The CDR3 runs to 17 residues. The CDR3 DNA follows: TGTGCCAGCAGTCCTTTCCCGGGACAGGGAAAGAACACTGAAGCTTTCTTT. The encoded protein is CASSPFPGQGKNTEAFF.

The chain joins TRBV27 to TRBJ1-1; 7 bases map to TRBD1. From germline, CDR1 is MNHEY and CDR2 SMNVEV (reference sequence). Losses at the gene ends were 6 bases for V and 0 bases for J; bases not matched to a gene: 4. The CDR3 is 14 residues long. The CDR3 DNA reads TGTGCCAGCAGACAGGGGCCCTTGAACACTGAAGCTTTCTTT. This sequence encodes CASRQGPLNTEAFF.

As regards this clone: The DNA is left out, because the CDR3 cannot be placed on it with certainty; the CDR3 is given as TCRdb lists it. This chain joins TRBV7-9 and TRBJ1-1; the D call TRBD1 from the table was never checked on the DNA. The CDR3 spans 17 amino acids, including both terminal residues. In germline, CDR1 is SEHNR, CDR2 FQNEAQ (reference sequence). The CDR3 spells CASSLGQGISVNTEAFF.

The chain combines TRBV6-1 with TRBJ2-7; D uncertain. The V end was cut by 2 bases, the J end by 0 bases, with 8 bases between. This CDR3 has 14 residues. Germline values: CDR1 MNHNS, CDR2 SASEGT. CDR3 nucleotides: TGTGCCAGCAGTGAACTCTTTGTCTCCTACGAGCAGTACTTC. Translating it yields CASSELFVSYEQYF.

The V and J genes are TRBV4-2 and TRBJ1-6, with 7 bases identical to TRBD1. V was pared by 4 bases and J by 7 bases, with 10 bases of the junction left unmatched. CDR1 and CDR2 (germline): LGHNA, YNFKEQ. The CDR3 covers 16 residues. CDR3 residues: CASSLRTGRGNSPLHF. The CDR3 DNA sequence: TGTGCCAGCAGCCTTAGGACAGGCCGTGGAAATTCACCCCTCCACTTT.

V usage is TRBV7-6 and J usage is TRBJ1-6; 8 bases match TRBD1. With V trimmed by 0 bases and J by 6 bases, 7 bases remained unmatched. The germline gives CDR1 SGHVS, CDR2 FNYEAQ. The CDR3 is 17 residues long. The CDR3 sequence: CASSLADRAFSNSPLHF. In DNA form, the CDR3 reads TGTGCCAGCAGCTTAGCGGACAGGGCGTTTTCTAATTCACCCCTCCACTTT.

The rearrangement uses TRBV3-1 (or the pseudogene TRBV3-2) and TRBJ2-7; D is uncertain. V gave up 0 bases and J gave up 5 bases, with 2 bases separating them. CDR1 is LGHDT, CDR2 YNNKEL, per germline (reference sequence). CDR3 size: 11 residues. CDR3 coding DNA: TGTGCCAGCAGCCAAGACAACGAGCAGTACTTC. It yields the protein CASSQDNEQYF.

This rearrangement joins TRBV9 to TRBJ1-1; the match to TRBD1 covers 9 bases. J was trimmed by 7 bases and V by 0 bases; bases with no gene match: 7. CDR3 length equals 15 residues. CDR1 and CDR2 (germline): SGDLS, YYNGEE. The CDR3 is CASSVVGTGRDEAFF. The CDR3 bases are TGTGCCAGCAGCGTAGTCGGGACAGGGAGGGATGAAGCTTTCTTT.

The genes are TRBV3-1 (or the pseudogene TRBV3-2) and TRBJ1-1; D is ambiguous. The V gene lost 4 bases and the J gene lost 2 bases, with 14 bases spanning the gap. The CDR3 spans 15 residues. The V gene's germline CDR1 is LGHDT and CDR2 YNNKEL (reference sequence). Here the CDR3 DNA reads TGTGCCAGCAGCCCCTCACGCACTGTAAACACTGAAGCTTTCTTT. Translating it yields CASSPSRTVNTEAFF.

J is TRBJ2-1 and V is TRBV11-3, with TRBD1 identical over 9 bases. J was trimmed by 6 bases and V by 2 bases; bases with no gene match: 8. The CDR3 extends over 16 amino acids. Germline V CDR1 and CDR2: SGHNT, YENEEA. This chain's CDR3 is CASSLSRTGASNEQFF. CDR3 bases: TGTGCCAGCAGCTTATCTAGGACAGGGGCAAGCAATGAGCAGTTCTTC. Together with reference TRBV11-3 and TRBJ2-1, the CDR3 gives the full variable domain: EAGVVQSPRYKIIEKKQPVAFWCNPISGHNTLYWYLQNLGQGPELLIRYENEEAVDDSQLPKDRFSAERLKGVDSTLKIQPAELGDSAVYLCASSLSRTGASNEQFFGPGTRLTVL.

V usage is TRBV2 and J usage is TRBJ2-1; 7 bases are a match to TRBD2. Germline V gene sequence: CDR1 SNHLY, CDR2 FYNNEI. CDR3 length: 14 residues. V dropped 7 bases and J dropped 2; count of bases not matched to a gene: 5. In DNA, the CDR3 is TGTGCCAGCAAGCCGGCGGGGGCCTACAATGAGCAGTTCTTC. Its translation is CASKPAGAYNEQFF.

This clone was found once. The J gene is TRBJ2-2, the V gene TRBV19; 8 bases are shared with TRBD1. The CDR3 loop spans 15 amino acids. J gave up 6 bases and V 5 bases, and 8 bases lay outside the gene matches. CDR1 is LNHDA, CDR2 SQIVND, per germline (reference sequence). As DNA, the CDR3 is TGTGCCAGTAGTGGCCAGGGGGCCGACGCCGGGGAGCTGTTTTTT. Its translation is CASSGQGADAGELFF.

This rearrangement joins TRBV7-2 to TRBJ1-1; 8 bases align to TRBD1. V dropped 6 bases and J dropped 0; count of bases not matched to a gene: 9. The CDR3 totals 16 residues. Germline assignment: CDR1 SGHTA and CDR2 FQGNSA. The CDR3 nucleotides are TGTGCCAGCAGACCGATGACAGGGGCTATGAACACTGAAGCTTTCTTT. As protein: CASRPMTGAMNTEAFF.